The table lists the clone carrying this T cell receptor beta chain with a count of one. Its antigen is undetermined. TCRdb keeps only in-frame clones here, not all; method: immunoSEQ multiplex PCR. Of about 130,000 clones in the sample, around 90% were seen once. The data belong to a study of T cell responses to AZD1222 COVID-19 vaccine. Study information: Second-dose timings of about 4 or about 12 weeks were pooled. General study findings and limits: Clonal diversity was possibly underestimated, and white British individuals and females predominated among donors. Close to half of all spike-specific TCRs reportedly target regions of the variants that are unmutated. Baseline seropositivity occurred in only 5 or 6 AZD1222 recipients.

CDR3 length: 15 residues. V was clipped by 2 bases and J by 4 bases, with 14 bases between them. CDR1 MNHEY and CDR2 SVGAGI come from the germline V gene. The TCR originated in an adult in good health. The material was peripheral blood, obtained on day 0 of AZD1222 vaccination. V is TRBV6-5 and J is TRBJ1-2; tentative D call: TRBD1 (6 bases). CDR3 sequence reads: CASSYAPDRVYGYTF. In DNA form, the CDR3 reads TGTGCCAGCAGTTACGCCCCGGACAGAGTCTATGGCTACACCTTC.